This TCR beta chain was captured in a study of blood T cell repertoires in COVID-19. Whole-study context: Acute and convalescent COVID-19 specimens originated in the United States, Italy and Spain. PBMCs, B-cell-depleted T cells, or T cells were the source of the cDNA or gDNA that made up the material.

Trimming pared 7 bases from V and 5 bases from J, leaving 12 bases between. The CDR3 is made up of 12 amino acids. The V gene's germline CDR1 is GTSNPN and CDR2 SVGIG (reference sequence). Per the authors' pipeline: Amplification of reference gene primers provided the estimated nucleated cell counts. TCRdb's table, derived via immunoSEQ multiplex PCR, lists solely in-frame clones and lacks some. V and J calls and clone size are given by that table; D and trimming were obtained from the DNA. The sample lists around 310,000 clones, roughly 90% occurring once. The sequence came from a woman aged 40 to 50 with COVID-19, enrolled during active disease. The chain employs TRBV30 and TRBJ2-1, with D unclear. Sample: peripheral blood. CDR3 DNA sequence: TGTGCCTCAAGTCATCAGGACAATGAGCAGTTCTTC. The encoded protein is CASSHQDNEQFF.